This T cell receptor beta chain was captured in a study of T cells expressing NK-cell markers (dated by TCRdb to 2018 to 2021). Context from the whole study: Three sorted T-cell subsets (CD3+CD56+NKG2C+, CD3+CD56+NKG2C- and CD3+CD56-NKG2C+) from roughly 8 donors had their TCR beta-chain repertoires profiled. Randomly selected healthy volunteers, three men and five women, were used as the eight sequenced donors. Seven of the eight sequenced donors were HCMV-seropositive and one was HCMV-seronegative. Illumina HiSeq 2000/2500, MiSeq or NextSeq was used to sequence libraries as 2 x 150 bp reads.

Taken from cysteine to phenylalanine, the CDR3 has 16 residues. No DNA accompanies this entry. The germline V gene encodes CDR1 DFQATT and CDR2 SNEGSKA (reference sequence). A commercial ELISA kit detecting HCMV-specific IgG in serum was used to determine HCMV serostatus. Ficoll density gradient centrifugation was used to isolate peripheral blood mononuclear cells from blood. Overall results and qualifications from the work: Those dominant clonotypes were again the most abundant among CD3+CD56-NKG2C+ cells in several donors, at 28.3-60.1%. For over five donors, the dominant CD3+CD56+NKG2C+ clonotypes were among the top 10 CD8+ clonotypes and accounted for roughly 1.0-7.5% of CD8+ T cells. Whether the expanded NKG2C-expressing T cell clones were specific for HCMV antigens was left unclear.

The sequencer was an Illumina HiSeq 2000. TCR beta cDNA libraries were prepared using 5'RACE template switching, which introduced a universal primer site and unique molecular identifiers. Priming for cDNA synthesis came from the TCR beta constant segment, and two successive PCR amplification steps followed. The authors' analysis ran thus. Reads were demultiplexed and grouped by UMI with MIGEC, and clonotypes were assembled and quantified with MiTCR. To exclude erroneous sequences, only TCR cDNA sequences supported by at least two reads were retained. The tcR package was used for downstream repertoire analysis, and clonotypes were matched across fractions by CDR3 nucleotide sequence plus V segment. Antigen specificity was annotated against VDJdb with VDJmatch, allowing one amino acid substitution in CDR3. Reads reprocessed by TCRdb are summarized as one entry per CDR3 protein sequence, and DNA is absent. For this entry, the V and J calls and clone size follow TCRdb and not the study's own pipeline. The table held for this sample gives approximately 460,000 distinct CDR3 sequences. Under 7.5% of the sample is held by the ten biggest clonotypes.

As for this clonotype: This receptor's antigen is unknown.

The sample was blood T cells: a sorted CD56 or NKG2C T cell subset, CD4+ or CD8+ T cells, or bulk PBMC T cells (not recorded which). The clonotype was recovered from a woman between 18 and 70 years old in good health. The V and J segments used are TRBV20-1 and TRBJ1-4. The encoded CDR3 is CSARDVGSATNEKLFF.